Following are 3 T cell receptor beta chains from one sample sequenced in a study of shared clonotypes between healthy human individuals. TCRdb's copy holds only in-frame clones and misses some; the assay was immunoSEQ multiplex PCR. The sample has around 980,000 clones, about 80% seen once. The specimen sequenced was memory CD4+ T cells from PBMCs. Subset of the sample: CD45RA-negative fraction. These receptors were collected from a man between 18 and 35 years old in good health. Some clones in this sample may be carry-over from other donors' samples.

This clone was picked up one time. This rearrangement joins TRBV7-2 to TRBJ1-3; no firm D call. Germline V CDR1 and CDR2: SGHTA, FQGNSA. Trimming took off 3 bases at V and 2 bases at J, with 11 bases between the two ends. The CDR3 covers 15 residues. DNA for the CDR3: TGTGCCAGCAGCTTTGGGTTTAGCGCTGGAAACACCATATATTTT. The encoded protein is CASSFGFSAGNTIYF. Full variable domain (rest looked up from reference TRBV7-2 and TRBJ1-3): GAGVSQSPSNKVTEKGKDVELRCDPISGHTALYWYRQSLGQGLEFLIYFQGNSAPDKSGLPSDRFSAERTGGSVSTLTIQRTQQEDSAVYLCASSFGFSAGNTIYFGEGSWLTVV.

CDR3 sequence (DNA): TGTGCCAGTACGGCCGGAAGCTCTGGAAACACCATATATTTT. It specifies CASTAGSSGNTIYF. The rearrangement joins TRBV19 to TRBJ1-3; D remains ambiguous. The CDR3 has 14 residues. V was cut by 7 bases and J by 0 bases, with 10 bases left in between. CDR1 is LNHDA and CDR2 is SQIVND in the germline V gene (reference sequence).

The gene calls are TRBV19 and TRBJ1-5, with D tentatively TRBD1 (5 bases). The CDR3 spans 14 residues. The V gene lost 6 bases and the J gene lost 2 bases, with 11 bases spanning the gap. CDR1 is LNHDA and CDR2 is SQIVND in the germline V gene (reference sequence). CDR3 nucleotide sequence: TGTGCCAGTAGAAGGCCGGGGGGCAATCAGCCCCAGCATTTT. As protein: CASRRPGGNQPQHF.